The source of this TCR beta chain is a study of cytomegalovirus exposure and HLA in healthy donors. The PCR employed 60 Vbeta primers together with 13 Jbeta primers. The assay was immunoSEQ multiplex PCR, and TCRdb's table has in-frame clones only and misses some. The table lists nearly 95,000 clones, 6.5% to 8% of them singletons. The study's findings and limits: With further analysis later on, most CMV-associated TCR beta chains appeared HLA-restricted.

The CDR3 has 15 residues. The germline V gene encodes CDR1 PRHDT and CDR2 FYEKMQ (reference sequence). This clone was found once. No antigen is known for it. The chain is built from TRBV13 and TRBJ2-5; perhaps TRBD2 as D (7 bases). The end of the DNA fits TRBJ2-7 better, so the J call may be wrong. The sample was PBMCs. This clonotype was obtained from a man in his fifties in good health and CMV-seronegative. The CDR3 is CASREGGVTPSEQYF. CDR3 DNA sequence: TGTGCCAGCAGGGAGGGGGGGGTCACACCCTCCGAGCAGTACTTC.